The 9 T cell receptor beta chains reported below all come from one sample, sequenced in a study of graft-versus-host responses after intestinal transplantation. Method: immunoSEQ multiplex PCR; TCRdb's copy keeps in-frame clones and lacks some. This sample has 50,000 or so clones, with over 80% found just once. The sample in question was PBMCs, obtained 750 to 850 days after a first intestinal transplant, on the day of a second. The origin of the receptors is a human patient who received an intestinal transplant, so some T cells may come from the graft donor.

The genes are TRBV6-5 and TRBJ2-5; no clear D. This CDR3 contains 15 residues. Trimming left V 8 bases short and J 1 base short, with 17 bases between. Per the germline V gene, CDR1 is MNHEY and CDR2 is SVGAGI. The DNA for the CDR3 is TGTGCCAGCCGATCCAATAAGGGTTTCCAAGAGACCCAGTACTTC. This encodes CASRSNKGFQETQYF.

J is TRBJ2-1 and V is TRBV7-9; TRBD2 aligns across 12 bases. Germline V lookup: CDR1 SEHNR, CDR2 FQNEAQ (reference sequence). Trimming took 3 bases from V and 3 from J; bases not matched to a gene: 0. CDR3 size: 15 residues. CDR3 protein: CASSLGLAGYNEQFF. The CDR3 DNA is TGTGCCAGCAGCTTGGGACTAGCGGGCTACAATGAGCAGTTCTTC.

The chain has TRBV6-1 and TRBJ1-4; D is undetermined. V lost 7 bases, J lost 8 bases, and 35 bases lay in between. Germline V gives CDR1 MNHNS, CDR2 SASEGT. This CDR3 spans 20 amino acids. CDR3 bases: TGTGCCAGCAATGACCCCGAAGATGAGGTCACCATAGACCAGAAGGAAAAACTGTTTTTT. This gives the protein CASNDPEDEVTIDQKEKLFF.

The V and J genes are TRBV12-5 and TRBJ2-5, with TRBD1 as a possible D gene (6 bases). V was shortened by 2 bases and J by 5 bases, with 15 bases between the two germline ends. The CDR3 covers 15 residues. CDR1 is LGHNT, CDR2 FRNRAP, per germline. CDR3 protein: CASGLQGLEGETQYF. In nucleotides, the CDR3 is TGTGCTAGTGGTTTGCAGGGGCTCGAAGGCGAGACCCAGTACTTC.

The chain uses TRBV19 and TRBJ1-1; D is perhaps TRBD1 (5 bases). The CDR3 covers 14 residues. Trimming left V 5 bases short and J 1 base short, with 11 bases between. Germline CDR1 and CDR2: LNHDA and SQIVND (reference sequence). CDR3 DNA: TGTGCCAGTAGTGCAGGGTCTGGGAACACTGAAGCTTTCTTT. Translated: CASSAGSGNTEAFF.

The chain recombines TRBV29-1 with TRBJ1-2; TRBD1 is a possible D gene (5 bases). Germline loops: CDR1 SQVTM, CDR2 ANQGSEA. The CDR3 totals 12 residues. Trimming shortened V by 4 bases and J by 7 bases, and 13 bases separated the two germline ends. For the CDR3, the DNA is TGCAGCGTTGGCGGAGGGGAGGTTGGCTACACCTTC. Translating it yields CSVGGGEVGYTF.

The V and J genes are TRBV20-1 and TRBJ2-1; the D call may be TRBD1 or TRBD2 (5 bases each). In germline, CDR1 is DFQATT, CDR2 SNEGSKA (reference sequence). The V gene lost 6 bases and the J gene lost 13 bases, with 16 bases spanning the gap. This CDR3 region has 11 residues. For the CDR3, the DNA is TGCAGTGCCCCACCGGGGCGATTTCAGTTCTTC. Translation gives CSAPPGRFQFF.

With respect to this clone: Other nucleotide sequences from this sample produce the same CDR3. In DNA form, the CDR3 reads TGTGCCAGCAGTGGACTAGCGGGAGGGCCAGATACGCAGTATTTT. This translates into CASSGLAGGPDTQYF. The chain employs TRBV6-1 and TRBJ2-3; 14 bases are a match to TRBD2. Germline trimming cut 4 bases from V and 4 bases from J; bases unmatched to any gene: 1. The CDR3 runs 15 residues. Germline CDR1 reads MNHNS; CDR2 reads SASEGT.

The CDR3 sequence: CASSYSTDEQYF. DNA for the CDR3: TGTGCCAGCAGTTACTCCACCGACGAGCAGTACTTC. The chain uses TRBV6-5 and TRBJ2-7; D remains unclear. Germline CDR1 reads MNHEY; CDR2 reads SVGAGI. V lost 0 bases and J 5 bases, leaving 5 bases between the germline ends. The CDR3 has 12 residues.